The 27 T cell receptor beta chains given below trace back to one sample, sequenced in a study of shared clonotypes between healthy human individuals. Produced via immunoSEQ multiplex PCR; TCRdb's table is partial and in-frame only. The table has some 490,000 clones, over 70% seen once. The sample taken for sequencing was PBMCs. The receptors come from a woman aged 40 to 50 in good health. Some clones in this sample may be carry-over from other donors' samples.

The V gene is TRBV7-7, the J gene TRBJ2-5; TRBD1 matches 9 bases. From germline, CDR1 is SSHAT and CDR2 FNYEAQ (reference sequence). This CDR3 is built from 13 residues. V lost 5 bases to trimming and J lost 4 bases; unmatched junction nucleotides: 2. In DNA, the CDR3 is TGTGCCAGCAGCGAGGACAGGGGAGAGACCCAGTACTTC. Its translation is CASSEDRGETQYF.

The rearrangement uses TRBV11-2 and TRBJ1-3; D is ambiguous. The ends were cut back, 5 bases at V and 8 bases at J, with 13 bases in the middle. Germline assignment: CDR1 SGHAT and CDR2 FQNNGV. This CDR3 has 13 residues. CDR3 region: CASSPRGVDTIYF. The CDR3, as DNA: TGTGCCAGCAGCCCCCGCGGGGTAGACACCATATATTTT. Complete variable domain (other parts from reference TRBV11-2 and TRBJ1-3): EAGVAQSPRYKIIEKRQSVAFWCNPISGHATLYWYQQILGQGPKLLIQFQNNGVVDDSQLPKDRFSAERLKGVDSTLKIQPAKLEDSAVYLCASSPRGVDTIYFGEGSWLTVV.

The chain recombines TRBV29-1 with TRBJ1-4, with TRBD1 as a possible D gene (5 bases). Deletions cut 4 bases from V and 8 bases from J, with 5 bases between. CDR1 is SQVTM and CDR2 is ANQGSEA in the germline V gene. This CDR3 spans 10 amino acids. CDR3 protein: CSVGTEKLFF. The CDR3 DNA reads as TGCAGCGTTGGGACAGAAAAACTGTTTTTT.

The chain is built from TRBV18 and TRBJ2-1; D remains unclear. Germline lookup yields CDR1 KGHSH and CDR2 LQKENI. This CDR3 region has 15 residues. Trimming removed 1 base at V and 7 bases at J, with 14 bases between. DNA of the CDR3: TGTGCCAGCTCACCACTCAGCCTAAGCTCTAATGAGCAGTTCTTC. Protein: CASSPLSLSSNEQFF.

Concerning this clone itself: Relative to the germline gene, one junction end is altered; a read error may explain this. The rearrangement uses TRBV5-4 and TRBJ2-6; D gene unclear. CDR3 length equals 15 residues. From germline, CDR1 is SGHNT and CDR2 YYREEE (reference sequence). The CDR3 region has the DNA TGTGCCAGCAGATTGGGGTACTCTGGGGCCAACGTCCTGACTTTC. Amino acid sequence: CASRLGYSGANVLTF.

This clone was seen a few times. This rearrangement joins TRBV7-9 to TRBJ1-4; D gene unclear. Trimming took 5 bases from V and 10 from J, leaving 23 bases between them. Germline CDR1 is SEHNR and CDR2 is FQNEAQ (reference sequence). The CDR3 is 16 amino acids. The CDR3 sequence: CASSTSAGAGFRKLFF. CDR3 coding DNA: TGTGCCAGCAGCACCAGTGCGGGAGCAGGATTTAGAAAACTGTTTTTT.

V and J are TRBV7-6 and TRBJ1-3; TRBD1 is a possible D gene (5 bases). Trimming took off 0 bases at V and 2 bases at J, with 11 bases between the two ends. The CDR3 is 16 amino acids. Germline assignment: CDR1 SGHVS and CDR2 FNYEAQ. CDR3 loop: CASSLARPGTGNTIYF. CDR3 DNA: TGTGCCAGCAGCTTAGCCCGACCAGGGACTGGAAACACCATATATTTT.

The gene calls are TRBV28 and TRBJ1-1; 7 bases agree with TRBD1. Germline CDR1 MDHEN, CDR2 SYDVKM. With 6 bases clipped from V and 3 bases from J, the junction kept 13 bases outside the gene matches. This CDR3 is 16 amino acids long. CDR3 bases: TGTGCCAGCAGCCCAGGGGGGTGGAAAGAGGACACTGAAGCTTTCTTT. The encoded protein is CASSPGGWKEDTEAFF.

This clone was detected a few times. Here the CDR3 reads CASSDFGGQSYGYTF. The CDR3 bases are TGCGCCAGCAGCGATTTTGGGGGGCAGAGCTATGGCTACACCTTC. The chain has TRBV5-1 and TRBJ1-2, with D perhaps TRBD1 (6 bases). The CDR3 runs 15 residues. Germline values: CDR1 SGHRS, CDR2 YFSETQ. V was shortened by 4 bases and J by 4 bases, with 17 bases between the two germline ends.

The chain links TRBV6-5 to TRBJ1-1, with 7 bases matching TRBD1. V shed 8 bases and J 0 bases; nucleotides not matched to a gene: 3. Germline V gene lookup returns CDR1 MNHEY and CDR2 SVGAGI. This CDR3 region has 13 residues. In nucleotides, the CDR3 is TGTGCCAGCGAGGACAGGTTGAACACTGAAGCTTTCTTT. It translates to CASEDRLNTEAFF.

As regards this clone: A much larger clone is a single base away; this may be a read error. This specimen includes other DNA sequences encoding the same CDR3. This chain joins TRBV25-1 and TRBJ1-2; tentative D call: TRBD1 (6 bases). The V end lost 1 base, the J end lost 2 bases, and 8 bases lay between the germline ends. This CDR3 has 14 amino acids. Germline CDR1 reads MGHDK; CDR2 reads SYGVNS. CDR3 protein: CASSEFGGNYGYTF. Here the CDR3 DNA reads TGTGCCAGCAGTGAATTCGGGGGCAACTATGGCTACACCTTC.

The J gene is TRBJ1-1, the V gene TRBV29-1, with a possible D match to TRBD1 (6 bases). The length of the CDR3 is 13 residues. The germline V gene has CDR1 SQVTM and CDR2 ANQGSEA. The V and J ends lost 0 bases and 2 bases respectively, with 7 bases between them. CDR3 amino acids: CSVEEQGNTEAFF. CDR3 sequence (DNA): TGCAGCGTTGAAGAACAGGGAAACACTGAAGCTTTCTTT.

The J gene is TRBJ2-1, the V gene TRBV4-1; TRBD2 aligns across 7 bases. The CDR3 is made up of 17 amino acids. Germline V gives CDR1 MGHRA, CDR2 YSYEKL. With 5 bases clipped from V and 2 bases from J, the junction kept 12 bases outside the gene matches. In DNA, the CDR3 is TGCGCCAGCAGCAGGATATTAGCGGGCCTGACCTACAATGAGCAGTTCTTC. Its protein is CASSRILAGLTYNEQFF.

This chain connects TRBV6-1 to TRBJ2-5, with 7 bases aligning to TRBD2. The germline gives CDR1 MNHNS, CDR2 SASEGT. The length of the CDR3 is 14 residues. The V segment lost 0 bases and the J segment 4 bases; nucleotides outside the gene matches: 2. Here the CDR3 DNA reads TGTGCCAGCAGTGAAGCGCTAGCGGTAGAGACCCAGTACTTC. Protein: CASSEALAVETQYF.

About this clone itself: A read error is likely here: a far larger clone is one base away. Other DNA sequences in the same sample also yield this CDR3. The chain employs TRBV27 and TRBJ2-5; D remains unclear. The end of the DNA aligns better with TRBJ2-7, so the J call may be wrong. The CDR3 spans 12 residues. Germline loops: CDR1 MNHEY, CDR2 SMNVEV (reference sequence). The CDR3 protein is CASRSPSYEQYF. The CDR3, as DNA: TGCGCCAGCAGGTCCCCCTCGTACGAGCAGTACTTC.

V usage is TRBV5-6 and J usage is TRBJ2-1; 7 bases are shared with TRBD2. The CDR3 has 12 residues. The V gene end was trimmed by 4 bases and the J gene end by 8 bases; junction bases not matched to a gene: 3. The V gene's germline CDR1 is SGHDT and CDR2 YYEEEE. CDR3 sequence: CASSGSGYEQFF. The CDR3 DNA reads as TGTGCCAGCAGCGGTAGCGGGTATGAGCAGTTCTTC.

In nucleotides, the CDR3 is TGTGCCTGCGACACGAACAATCAGCCCCAGCATTTT. Its translation is CACDTNNQPQHF. V gene TRBV30 combines with J gene TRBJ1-5; no clear D. This CDR3 is built from 12 residues. V lost 6 bases, J lost 3 bases, and 9 bases lay in between. Germline assignment: CDR1 GTSNPN and CDR2 SVGIG (reference sequence).

The chain is built from TRBV5-6 and TRBJ2-3; 13 bases are a match to TRBD2. The CDR3 has 18 amino acids. CDR1 and CDR2 (germline): SGHDT, YYEEEE. Unmatched junction bases numbered 9, after V lost 0 bases and J lost 5 bases. CDR3 protein: CASSLAYRLAGGGDTQYF. CDR3 DNA sequence: TGTGCCAGCAGCTTGGCCTACCGACTAGCGGGAGGTGGAGATACGCAGTATTTT.

J is TRBJ2-3 and V is TRBV11-2, with a possible D match to TRBD2 (6 bases). From germline, CDR1 is SGHAT and CDR2 FQNNGV. The V end lost 3 bases, the J end lost 6 bases, and 19 bases lay between the germline ends. This CDR3 has 16 residues. This CDR3 is CASSFTRGQPGDTQYF. CDR3 DNA sequence: TGTGCCAGCAGCTTCACGCGGGGCCAACCAGGGGATACGCAGTATTTT.

This clone was recorded a few times. The V and J genes are TRBV18 and TRBJ1-2; 12 positions match TRBD1. Germline CDR1 and CDR2: KGHSH and LQKENI. Trimming cost V 1 base and J 4 bases; bases outside gene matches: 7. The CDR3 is 17 amino acids. CDR3 nucleotide sequence: TGTGCCAGCTCACCACAGGGACAGGGGGCGCAGAGCTATGGCTACACCTTC. This codes for CASSPQGQGAQSYGYTF.

The chain's CDR3 is CAISRTPDSYEQYF. The CDR3 DNA follows: TGTGCCATCAGTCGGACGCCCGACTCCTACGAGCAGTACTTC. The chain links TRBV10-3 to TRBJ2-7; D gene uncertain. The V end was cut by 5 bases, the J end by 0 bases, with 11 bases between. This CDR3 is 14 amino acids long. The V gene's germline CDR1 is ENHRY and CDR2 SYGVKD.

This chain uses TRBV29-1 with TRBJ1-1; D is unresolved. The CDR3 totals 14 residues. Looked up from germline, CDR1 is SQVTM and CDR2 is ANQGSEA. V was pared by 0 bases and J by 3 bases, with 11 bases between. CDR3 DNA: TGCAGCGTTGAAGAGGCAGGTAGGGACACTGAAGCTTTCTTT. This encodes CSVEEAGRDTEAFF.

The chain combines TRBV6-1 with TRBJ2-1; 8 bases match TRBD2. Trimming removed 6 bases from V and 6 bases from J; junction bases left unmatched: 10. The CDR3 sequence is 15 residues long. From germline, CDR1 is MNHNS and CDR2 SASEGT. CDR3 in amino acids: CASRDPGLVINEQFF. The CDR3 region has the DNA TGTGCCAGCAGAGATCCGGGACTAGTCATCAATGAGCAGTTCTTC.

V gene TRBV4-1 combines with J gene TRBJ2-1, with 11 nucleotides matching TRBD2. The CDR3 contains 18 residues. The junction had 11 bases not matched to a gene; V was cut back by 0 bases and J by 7 bases. CDR1 is MGHRA and CDR2 is YSYEKL in the germline V gene. The DNA of the CDR3 is TGCGCCAGCAGCCAAGAGCCACTAGCGGGAGTGGTGGTGAATGAGCAGTTCTTC. Protein sequence: CASSQEPLAGVVVNEQFF.

Concerning this clone: A much more abundant neighbour one base away suggests this may be a read error. This chain links TRBV5-1 with TRBJ2-3; possibly TRBD2 for D (6 bases). The CDR3 is 15 amino acids. Trimming left V 4 bases short and J 1 base short, with 13 bases between. CDR1 is SGHRS, CDR2 YFSETQ, per germline. Written as DNA, the CDR3 is TGCGCCAGCAGCCCCGGACTATCGCGCACAGATACGCAGTATTTT. Translating it yields CASSPGLSRTDTQYF. The full variable domain, its missing parts supplied by reference TRBV5-1 and TRBJ2-3, is KAGVTQTPRYLIKTRGQQVTLSCSPISGHRSVSWYQQTPGQGLQFLFEYFSETQRNKGNFPGRFSGRQFSNSRSEMNVSTLELGDSALYLCASSPGLSRTDTQYFGPGTRLTVL.

With respect to this clone: Germline is not matched at one junction end, which may reflect a read error. The rearrangement uses TRBV7-3 and TRBJ2-7, with D unresolved. Germline V lookup: CDR1 SGHTA, CDR2 FQGTGA. The CDR3 sequence is 10 residues long. CDR3 nucleotides: TGTGCCAGCAGCTTAGGCACGGGTGTTTTC. Translation gives CASSLGTGVF.

The chain has TRBV19 and TRBJ2-7, with a possible D match to TRBD1 (6 bases). The ends were cut back, 4 bases at V and 4 bases at J, with 17 bases in the middle. This CDR3 contains 15 residues. Germline CDR1 reads LNHDA; CDR2 reads SQIVND (reference sequence). This chain's CDR3 is CASSSQQGLPYEQYF. CDR3 in DNA: TGTGCCAGTAGTAGTCAACAGGGTCTTCCTTACGAGCAGTACTTC.